These T cell receptor beta chains were read from a single sample in a study of regulatory T cells in long-lasting Graves disease. TCRdb re-called the multiplex PCR reads with MiXCR, one entry per CDR3 protein. The sample holds 320,000 or so distinct CDR3 sequences, about a sixth seen once. Material: peripheral blood mononuclear cells (PBMCs), obtained at new diagnosis, from a patient treated with antithyroid drugs. These receptors originate from a female donor with Graves disease. Both conserved end residues are part of each CDR3. D genes are given only for firm matches. Expanded clones are given a class, and other clones once, few, many or no size at all.

clone size	CDR3 length	D gene	V gene	J gene	CDR3 DNA	CDR3 protein
many	15	TRBD2	TRBV10-2	TRBJ2-1	TGCGCCAGCCTAGCGGGACTAGTGTCCTACAATGAGCAGTTCTTC	CASLAGLVSYNEQFF
many	15	TRBD2	TRBV7-2	TRBJ2-3	TGTGCCACTCCTAGCGGGAGGGCCATCCCAGATACGCAGTATTTT	CATPSGRAIPDTQYF
many	16	TRBD2	TRBV20-1	TRBJ2-1	TGCAGTTATAATTTAAGGGGAGGGCTGGCGCGGAATGAGCAGTTCTTC	CSYNLRGGLARNEQFF
-	13	-	TRBV19	TRBJ1-1	TGTGCCAGCCAAAAATGGGTGAACACTGAAGCTTTCTTT	CASQKWVNTEAFF
few	14	-	TRBV7-3	TRBJ1-3	TGTGCCAGCAGCCCACAGGGTGCTGGAAACACCATATATTTT	CASSPQGAGNTIYF
many	15	TRBD2	TRBV27	TRBJ2-7	TGTGCCAGCAGTTACTCGACTAGCGGCTCCTACGAGCAGTACTTC	CASSYSTSGSYEQYF
many	14	TRBD2	TRBV6-5	TRBJ2-3	TGTGCCAGCAGTTACGCGGGAGTCCCAGATACGCAGTATTTT	CASSYAGVPDTQYF
-	18	TRBD2	TRBV9	TRBJ2-3	TGTGCCAGCAGCGCCCACGGACTAGCGGGACCAACCTTCGATACGCAGTATTTT	CASSAHGLAGPTFDTQYF
-	15	-	TRBV28	TRBJ2-4	TGTGCCAGCAGTTTCCGGAGTCTAGCCAAAAACATTCAGTACTTC	CASSFRSLAKNIQYF
-	15	TRBD1	TRBV13	TRBJ2-7	TGTGCCAGCAGCTTAGCGGGACAGGGGGCAAAAGAGCAGTACTTC	CASSLAGQGAKEQYF
many	13	-	TRBV2	TRBJ1-2	TGTGCCAGCAGTGAACAGGGGAGGGATGGCTACACCTTC	CASSEQGRDGYTF
few	16	-	TRBV9	TRBJ1-3	TGTGCCAGCAGACCTGGGGCAGGGCGCGCTGGAAACACCATATATTTT	CASRPGAGRAGNTIYF
-	15	TRBD2	TRBV7-9	TRBJ2-1	TGTGCCAGCGACCCGGGACTAGCGGGACACAATGAGCAGTTCTTC	CASDPGLAGHNEQFF
many	18	-	TRBV9	TRBJ1-1	TGTGCCAGCAGCGCTAGTCAGTCGCTTGCCCTCATGAACACTGAAGCTTTCTTT	CASSASQSLALMNTEAFF
-	10	-	TRBV20-1	TRBJ2-3	TGCAGTGCTAGTTACGATACGCAGTATTTT	CSASYDTQYF